This T cell receptor (beta chain) was documented in a study of radiation and T cells in renal cell carcinoma. Germline lookup yields CDR1 SGHAT and CDR2 FQNNGV. Trimming pared 0 bases from V and 3 bases from J, leaving 6 bases between. The CDR3 is made up of 14 amino acids. This clone occurred a few times. Treatment defined: treatment-naive control, cytoreductive nephrectomy. TCRdb's table, derived via immunoSEQ multiplex PCR, lists solely in-frame clones and lacks some. The table records thousands of clones, roughly two thirds of them present only once. Specimen: tumor tissue, collected from a patient whose treatment was nephrectomy without radiotherapy. This receptor was obtained from a man in his 60s with renal cell carcinoma. J is TRBJ1-5 and V is TRBV11-2; D gene ambiguous. The CDR3 sequence is CASSLDRNNQPQHF. The CDR3 bases are TGTGCCAGCAGCTTAGATCGGAACAATCAGCCCCAGCATTTT.